This T cell receptor beta chain is drawn from a study of T cell responses to AZD1222 COVID-19 vaccine. Germline V gives CDR1 SGHTA, CDR2 FQGNSA. The trim removed 5 bases at V and 7 bases at J, leaving 10 bases unmatched. This CDR3 has 15 residues. TCRdb's table, derived via immunoSEQ multiplex PCR, lists solely in-frame clones and lacks some. Among roughly 140,000 clones listed, roughly 89% were seen once. The chain links TRBV7-2 to TRBJ1-2; 10 nucleotides line up with TRBD1. The source of this sequence is an adult in good health. Material: peripheral blood, obtained on day 0 of AZD1222 vaccination. DNA for the CDR3: TGTGCCAGCAGCCAGGGCGGACAGGGGGTTGGTGGCTACACCTTC. It yields the protein CASSQGGQGVGGYTF.